This T cell receptor (beta chain) was sequenced for a study of T cell repertoires in cytomegalovirus infection. Broader study findings: Summed frequency of shared TCR beta families picked out CMV carriers who also had the relevant HLA.

MiXCR was run by TCRdb on the reads, yielding one entry per CDR3 protein. Of a few hundred thousand distinct CDR3 sequences in the sample, about 13% were seen once. This CDR3 spans 14 amino acids. The ends were cut back, 7 bases at V and 9 bases at J, with 21 bases in the middle. Per the germline V gene, CDR1 is MNHEY and CDR2 is SVGEGT. This clonotype turned up a few times. Its antigen is undetermined. The gene calls are TRBV6-2 or TRBV6-3 and TRBJ2-5; D might be TRBD2 (5 bases). The sequence derives from a human donor in good health (CMV status not recorded). Some clones in this sample may be carry-over from other donors' samples. What was sequenced was PBMCs. The CDR3 region is CASILARRVGPQYF. In DNA form, the CDR3 reads TGTGCCAGCATCTTGGCCAGGCGGGTTGGACCCCAGTACTTC.